This TCR beta chain was obtained from a study of naive and memory T cell subsets. Trimming took 1 base from V and 4 from J, leaving 13 bases between them. This CDR3 region has 16 residues. Germline V gene data show CDR1 as SGHTA and CDR2 as FQGNSA. An equimolar mix of two oligonucleotides served as the beta constant-region primer for TRBC1 and TRBC2. Four rounds of PCR amplified the ligated cDNA using nested alpha and beta constant-region primers plus SP2. Each CDR3 protein gets one entry after TCRdb re-called the UMI-ligation and nested PCR reads with MiXCR. The sample holds around 90,000 distinct CDR3 sequences, more than 6.5% seen once. The sample holds a few counts of this clonotype.

The sample was central memory CD4+ T cells from blood. J is TRBJ2-2 and V is TRBV7-2, with a tentative D call TRBD2 (6 bases). The sequence was collected from a human donor in good health. The CDR3 DNA is TGTGCCAGCAGCTTAGACGCGGGGTCGGGCACCGGGGAGCTGTTTTTT. This codes for CASSLDAGSGTGELFF.